One and the same sample provided the 17 T cell receptor beta chains below, sequenced in a study of early stage breast cancer tumors listed by TCRdb under 2017. The library was made by the immunoSEQ multiplex PCR assay. The source is immuneACCESS, and TCRdb retained only in-frame sequences with V and J called. Part of the clones is not carried over; for the studies checked, unresolved V genes explain less than half of this, and the remainder is unexplained. Recorded for this sample are roughly 1,600 clones; roughly 77% of them occurred a single time. The ten top clones hold approximately 8% of the sample. Sequencing was carried out using normal breast tissue next to the tumor. The receptors here all came from a person aged 65 to 85 with breast cancer.

This clone was detected once. The V gene is TRBV25-1, the J gene TRBJ2-6; weak D call: TRBD1 (5 bases). The V end lost 5 bases, the J end lost 5 bases, and 19 bases lay between the germline ends. Germline V gene sequence: CDR1 MGHDK, CDR2 SYGVNS. The CDR3 has 17 residues. CDR3 in DNA: TGTGCCAGCAGTATGGTGGCTGGACAAAGTCGGGCCAACGTCCTGACTTTC. Translation gives CASSMVAGQSRANVLTF.

The V call is TRBV7-2, the J call TRBJ1-6, with D maybe TRBD1 (5 bases). The CDR3 consists of 14 residues. CDR1 is SGHTA, CDR2 FQGNSA, per germline. The ends were cut back, 7 bases at V and 9 bases at J, with 16 bases in the middle. The CDR3 loop reads CASTIGAFSSPLHF. Here the CDR3 DNA reads TGTGCCAGCACCATTGGGGCTTTCAGTTCACCCCTCCACTTT.

The rearrangement links TRBV10-3 to TRBJ1-5; TRBD1 matches at 7 bases. CDR3 length equals 14 residues. V shed 10 bases and J 8 bases; nucleotides not matched to a gene: 14. Looked up from germline, CDR1 is ENHRY and CDR2 is SYGVKD. CDR3 in amino acids: CATSRTGGFEPQHF. As DNA, the CDR3 is TGTGCCACATCGAGGACAGGCGGGTTTGAGCCCCAGCATTTT.

This chain uses TRBV5-5 with TRBJ1-6; D gene ambiguous. CDR1 is SGHKS and CDR2 is YYEKEE in the germline V gene (reference sequence). Trimming pared 4 bases from V and 10 bases from J, leaving 15 bases between. The CDR3 loop spans 14 amino acids. This CDR3 reads CASSLLGERSPLHF. The CDR3 bases are TGTGCCAGCAGCCTGTTGGGAGAAAGATCACCCCTCCACTTT.

This chain connects TRBV5-1 to TRBJ1-1; D unresolved. The CDR3 is 18 residues long. In germline, CDR1 is SGHRS, CDR2 YFSETQ. The V gene lost 4 bases and the J gene lost 0 bases, with 22 bases spanning the gap. CDR3 nucleotide sequence: TGCGCCAGCAGCCCGCAGTCGGGGAACGTTATCATGAACACTGAAGCTTTCTTT. Amino acids: CASSPQSGNVIMNTEAFF. Together with reference TRBV5-1 and TRBJ1-1, the CDR3 gives the full variable domain: KAGVTQTPRYLIKTRGQQVTLSCSPISGHRSVSWYQQTPGQGLQFLFEYFSETQRNKGNFPGRFSGRQFSNSRSEMNVSTLELGDSALYLCASSPQSGNVIMNTEAFFGQGTRLTVV.

This clone was observed a few times. The chain employs TRBV6-1 and TRBJ1-6; the match to TRBD1 covers 8 bases. V was clipped by 3 bases and J by 9 bases; unmatched bases: 4. The CDR3 is made up of 14 amino acids. Germline V gives CDR1 MNHNS, CDR2 SASEGT. CDR3 in DNA: TGTGCCAGCAGTGATGACAGGGGAATTTCACCCCTCCACTTT. Protein sequence: CASSDDRGISPLHF.

This chain connects TRBV2 to TRBJ1-5, with D maybe TRBD1 (5 bases). Germline V CDR1 and CDR2: SNHLY, FYNNEI. This CDR3 contains 14 residues. V dropped 4 bases and J dropped 6 bases, with 13 bases sitting between them. Here the CDR3 DNA reads TGTGCCAGCAGTGGCAGGGCAGCTTCTCAGCCCCAGCATTTT. Its translation: CASSGRAASQPQHF.

This clone was seen once. The chain couples TRBV4-2 to TRBJ2-2; 9 bases map to TRBD2. The germline gives CDR1 LGHNA, CDR2 YNFKEQ. V was pared by 0 bases and J by 4 bases, with 6 bases of the junction left unmatched. There are 17 residues in the CDR3. In nucleotides, the CDR3 is TGTGCCAGCAGCCAAGATTGGAGCGGGGGGATCACCGGGGAGCTGTTTTTT. As protein: CASSQDWSGGITGELFF.

This clone was seen more than once but under ten times. The chain has TRBV19 and TRBJ2-7; D gene unclear. CDR1 is LNHDA and CDR2 is SQIVND in the germline V gene (reference sequence). The CDR3 has 14 residues. Trimming stripped 5 bases from V and 3 bases from J, with 14 bases between. This chain's CDR3 is CASSVVNAVYEQYF. The CDR3 nucleotides read TGTGCCAGTAGTGTGGTTAACGCGGTCTACGAGCAGTACTTC.

The chain recombines TRBV19 with TRBJ2-5; TRBD1 matches 9 bases. The J call may be in error: the DNA end matches TRBJ2-7 better. This CDR3 region has 15 residues. The germline gives CDR1 LNHDA, CDR2 SQIVND (reference sequence). CDR3 loop: CASSIKDRGPYEQYF. Here the CDR3 DNA reads TGTGCCAGTAGTATAAAGGACAGGGGACCCTACGAGCAGTACTTC.

The chain links TRBV7-2 to TRBJ2-4, with TRBD1 matching 9 bases. Trimming cost V 5 bases and J 6 bases; bases outside gene matches: 2. Germline loops: CDR1 SGHTA, CDR2 FQGNSA. The CDR3 has 13 residues. In nucleotides, the CDR3 is TGTGCCAGCAGCCCGGGACAGGGAAACATTCAGTACTTC. Protein: CASSPGQGNIQYF.

This sequence joins TRBV18 and TRBJ2-2; D remains ambiguous. From germline, CDR1 is KGHSH and CDR2 LQKENI. The V end was cut by 7 bases, the J end by 3 bases, with 12 bases between. The CDR3 runs 14 residues. This CDR3 is CASCAQGDTGELFF. The CDR3, as DNA: TGTGCCAGCTGTGCTCAAGGAGACACCGGGGAGCTGTTTTTT.

The chain is built from TRBV19 and TRBJ2-3, with TRBD2 identical over 9 bases. Germline loops: CDR1 LNHDA, CDR2 SQIVND (reference sequence). The junction had 7 bases not matched to a gene; V was cut back by 7 bases and J by 5 bases. This CDR3 comprises 14 residues. CDR3 amino acids: CASTASGVGDTQYF. DNA of the CDR3: TGTGCCAGTACGGCTAGCGGGGTAGGAGATACGCAGTATTTT.

The J gene is TRBJ1-1, the V gene TRBV5-1; 8 nucleotides align to TRBD1. The CDR3 sequence is 15 residues long. The V segment lost 0 bases and the J segment 1 base; nucleotides outside the gene matches: 2. Germline CDR1 and CDR2: SGHRS and YFSETQ. CDR3 in amino acids: CASSLAGTGNTEAFF. The CDR3, as DNA: TGCGCCAGCAGCTTGGCCGGGACAGGGAACACTGAAGCTTTCTTT.

The chain's CDR3 is CASSGQTYNYGYTF. The DNA for the CDR3 is TGTGCCAGTAGTGGACAGACCTATAACTATGGCTACACCTTC. The chain has TRBV19 and TRBJ1-2; D is perhaps TRBD1 (6 bases). The CDR3 sequence is 14 residues long. Germline V gene lookup returns CDR1 LNHDA and CDR2 SQIVND (reference sequence). The germline V and J ends were trimmed by 5 bases and 1 base, with 11 bases remaining between them.

The gene calls are TRBV5-3 and TRBJ2-1; a possible D gene is TRBD2 (6 bases). TRBV5-3 is sorted into the ORF group, with uncertain function. CDR3 length: 14 amino acids. V lost 2 bases and J lost 6, with 12 bases in between. The CDR3 region has the DNA TGTGCCAGAAGCTTTCCCCAGGGAGGCAATGAGCAGTTCTTC. Its protein is CARSFPQGGNEQFF.

The CDR3, as DNA: TGTGCCAGCAGCTTTCAGGGGGCCCAAGAGACCCAGTACTTC. It is translated as CASSFQGAQETQYF. The chain carries TRBV5-4 and TRBJ2-5; 8 bases align to TRBD1. The CDR3 has 14 residues. Trimming removed 2 bases from V and 1 base from J; junction bases left unmatched: 1. The germline gives CDR1 SGHNT, CDR2 YYREEE (reference sequence).